This TCR beta chain comes out of a study of patients and donors after allogeneic stem cell transplantation. CDR3 length: 12 residues. V lost 4 bases and J lost 7, with 12 bases in between. Germline loops: CDR1 SGHRS, CDR2 YFSETQ. From the RT-PCR reads, TCRdb called clonotypes with MiXCR, one entry per CDR3 protein. The data hold approximately 250,000 distinct CDR3 sequences, with 13% to 15% observed a single time. Material for sequencing was blood, either unsorted or a sorted T cell fraction (not recorded which). The rearrangement joins TRBV5-1 to TRBJ2-7; no clear D gene. The source is a human donor who was either an allogeneic HSCT recipient or a stem cell or donor lymphocyte infusion donor (not recorded which). It is not recorded whose cells these are; they may come from a transplant donor. The CDR3 protein is CASSPTWGEQYF. The CDR3 DNA follows: TGCGCCAGCAGCCCGACCTGGGGTGAGCAGTACTTC.